Listed below are T cell receptor beta chains from one sample, sequenced in a study of low-dose radiotherapy and immunotherapy resistance in tumors. TCRdb redid the calling of the reads with MiXCR, one entry per CDR3 protein. This table holds about 50,000 distinct CDR3 sequences, 12% found once. The input for sequencing was PBMCs, taken before treatment. These receptors all stem from a female donor with ovarian cancer. The CDR3 runs from the conserved cysteine through the conserved F or W. The order of the fields is V gene, clone size, D gene, J gene, CDR3 protein, CDR3 DNA. A D gene is named only where the DNA matches it firmly. A row's size may be missing; if present it is once, few, many or a size class.

>TRBV28|NA|NA|TRBJ1-6
CASRGNNSPLHF
TGTGCCAGCAGGGGGAATAATTCACCCCTCCACTTT
>TRBV6-1|many|NA|TRBJ1-4
CASTLGSSNEKLFF
TGTGCCAGCACCCTCGGCAGCTCGAATGAAAAACTGTTTTTT
>TRBV19|many|NA|TRBJ2-6
CASSNYQGTPSGANVLTF
TGTGCCAGTAGTAATTATCAGGGGACCCCCTCTGGGGCCAACGTCCTGACTTTC
>TRBV19|many|TRBD1|TRBJ2-2
CASSTQGAGGAGELFF
TGTGCCAGTAGTACACAGGGGGCAGGAGGCGCCGGGGAGCTGTTTTTT
>TRBV29-1|NA|NA|TRBJ2-5
CSVRTDQETQYF
TGCAGCGTTCGAACAGACCAAGAGACCCAGTACTTC
>TRBV18|many|NA|TRBJ1-5
CASSPGDRQPQHF
TGTGCCAGCTCACCAGGGGATCGTCAGCCCCAGCATTTT
>TRBV29-1|few|TRBD2|TRBJ2-7
CSVRTSGRPYEQYF
TGCAGCGTTCGGACTAGCGGGAGGCCTTACGAGCAGTACTTC
>TRBV28|few|TRBD2|TRBJ2-1
CASSSLAGGPVEQFF
TGTGCCAGCAGTTCACTAGCGGGAGGGCCGGTTGAGCAGTTCTTC
>TRBV5-6|NA|TRBD1|TRBJ2-5
CASSLQGARETQYF
TGTGCCAGCAGCTTACAGGGGGCGAGAGAGACCCAGTACTTC
>TRBV19|many|TRBD2|TRBJ2-1
CASSRIAGDYNEQFF
TGTGCCAGTAGTCGAATAGCGGGAGATTACAATGAGCAGTTCTTC
>TRBV30|many|NA|TRBJ2-7
CAWSVHPRPEQYF
TGTGCCTGGAGTGTGCACCCGCGGCCCGAGCAGTACTTC
>TRBV29-1|NA|NA|TRBJ2-1
CSVEGQASSYNEQFF
TGCAGCGTTGAGGGGCAGGCGAGCTCCTACAATGAGCAGTTCTTC
>TRBV12-3/TRBV12-4|many|NA|TRBJ2-1
CASSLNGGLPNEQFF
TGTGCCAGCAGTTTAAACGGGGGTCTCCCGAATGAGCAGTTCTTC
>TRBV6-2/TRBV6-3|many|NA|TRBJ2-3
CASSDMRDTQYF
TGTGCCAGCAGTGATATGAGGGATACGCAGTATTTT
>TRBV7-8|medium-sized|NA|TRBJ1-5
CASSLEGSVQPQHF
TGTGCCAGCAGCTTAGAGGGCAGCGTACAGCCCCAGCATTTT
>TRBV5-1|many|NA|TRBJ1-1
CASSPPMAGRTEAFF
TGCGCCAGCAGCCCCCCGATGGCAGGGAGGACTGAAGCTTTCTTT
>TRBV28|NA|TRBD1|TRBJ1-1
CATARAGGLGTEAFF
TGTGCCACCGCCCGGGCAGGGGGCCTAGGGACTGAAGCTTTCTTT
>TRBV3-1|NA|TRBD2|TRBJ2-5
CASSQAGTSPETQYF
TGTGCCAGCAGTCAGGCCGGGACTAGCCCGGAGACCCAGTACTTC
>TRBV18|once|NA|TRBJ2-3
CASSPTPPGAGDTQYF
TGTGCCAGCTCACCAACTCCTCCGGGGGCGGGAGATACGCAGTATTTT
>TRBV27|many|NA|TRBJ1-6
CASSLAWNSPLHF
TGTGCCAGCAGTTTAGCTTGGAATTCACCCCTCCACTTT
>TRBV19|many|NA|TRBJ2-3
CASTDFGGTDTQYF
TGTGCCAGTACCGATTTTGGGGGCACAGATACGCAGTATTTT
>TRBV6-8|many|NA|TRBJ2-2
CASSLGGGAGELFF
TGTGCCAGCAGTTTGGGCGGTGGGGCCGGGGAGCTGTTTTTT
>TRBV24-1|many|NA|TRBJ2-6
CATSGSGANVLTF
TGTGCCACCAGTGGTTCTGGGGCCAACGTCCTGACTTTC
>TRBV20-1|many|NA|TRBJ2-3
CSARALDMTITDTQYF
TGCAGTGCTAGAGCCCTGGACATGACGATCACAGATACGCAGTATTTT
>TRBV24-1|many|TRBD2|TRBJ2-2
CATRGASGSSGELFF
TGTGCCACCAGGGGGGCTAGCGGGAGTTCCGGGGAGCTGTTTTTT
>TRBV20-1|many|TRBD1|TRBJ2-2
CSAPGQGTRELFF
TGCAGTGCTCCGGGACAGGGAACACGGGAGCTGTTTTTT
>TRBV29-1|many|NA|TRBJ2-7
CSVVNSEQYF
TGCAGCGTTGTAAATTCCGAGCAGTACTTC
>TRBV6-6|many|TRBD1|TRBJ2-6
CASSPGGGGANVLTF
TGTGCCAGCAGCCCAGGGGGCGGTGGGGCCAACGTCCTGACTTTC
>TRBV6-5|many|NA|TRBJ2-5
CASSYSRGQETQYF
TGTGCCAGCAGTTACTCCCGGGGGCAAGAGACCCAGTACTTC
>TRBV3-1|many|NA|TRBJ1-5
CASSMTGWGPQHF
TGTGCCAGCAGCATGACAGGTTGGGGGCCCCAGCATTTT
>TRBV30|many|NA|TRBJ1-3
CAWTGDSGNTIYF
TGTGCCTGGACAGGAGACTCTGGAAACACCATATATTTT
>TRBV5-1|many|NA|TRBJ1-1
CASSLGGGNTEAFF
TGCGCCAGCAGCTTGGGGGGGGGCAACACTGAAGCTTTCTTT
>TRBV18|NA|TRBD1|TRBJ2-7
CASSPRQGAGDEQYF
TGTGCCAGCTCCCCCAGACAGGGGGCGGGGGACGAGCAGTACTTC
>TRBV28|NA|NA|TRBJ1-1
CASSFSGGTEAFF
TGTGCCAGCAGTTTCTCCGGCGGAACTGAAGCTTTCTTT
>TRBV12-3/TRBV12-4|many|NA|TRBJ1-1
CASSTTGHLNTEAFF
TGTGCCAGCAGTACAACGGGACATTTGAACACTGAAGCTTTCTTT
>TRBV21-1|many|NA|TRBJ2-6
CASSKDGSRGSGANVLTF
TGTGCCAGCAGCAAAGATGGATCCAGGGGCTCTGGGGCCAACGTCCTGACTTTC
>TRBV28|many|TRBD2|TRBJ2-7
CASSLLGLALRSSYEQYF
TGTGCCAGCAGTTTGTTGGGACTAGCCCTGAGGAGCTCCTACGAGCAGTACTTC
>TRBV7-7|many|NA|TRBJ2-2
CASSLVPGDPGELFF
TGTGCTAGCAGCTTAGTCCCCGGAGACCCCGGGGAGCTGTTTTTT
>TRBV6-2/TRBV6-3|many|NA|TRBJ1-5
CASSENGGGNQPQHF
TGTGCCAGCAGTGAAAACGGGGGTGGTAATCAGCCCCAGCATTTT
>TRBV10-1|few|TRBD2|TRBJ2-3
CASSVDSGRTDTQYF
TGCGCCAGCAGTGTCGATAGCGGGAGGACAGATACGCAGTATTTT
>TRBV3-1|many|TRBD1|TRBJ2-1
CASSPGTGGDNEQFF
TGTGCCAGCAGCCCCGGGACAGGGGGTGACAATGAGCAGTTCTTC
>TRBV11-2|NA|NA|TRBJ1-4
CASSLSDRTNEKEFF
TGTGCCAGCAGCTTGTCGGACAGAACTAATGAAAAAGAGTTTTTT
>TRBV3-1|many|TRBD1|TRBJ1-4
CASSQGTGTATNEKLFF
TGTGCCAGCAGCCAAGGGACAGGGACGGCAACTAATGAAAAACTGTTTTTT
>TRBV6-6|many|NA|TRBJ2-3
CASSSPRPSVDTQYF
TGTGCCAGCAGTTCCCCCCGGCCTTCCGTAGATACGCAGTATTTT
>TRBV20-1|many|NA|TRBJ2-1
CSARRVGGSYNEQFF
TGCAGTGCTAGGAGGGTAGGAGGCTCCTACAATGAGCAGTTCTTC
>TRBV2|many|TRBD2|TRBJ2-3
CASSRLAGGVDTQYF
TGTGCCAGCAGTAGACTAGCGGGAGGGGTAGATACGCAGTATTTT
>TRBV9|many|TRBD2|TRBJ2-1
CASSVALAGAYEQFF
TGTGCCAGCAGCGTAGCACTAGCGGGGGCGTATGAGCAGTTCTTC
>TRBV12-5|many|TRBD1|TRBJ2-3
CASGFDGQGAQYF
TGTGCTAGTGGCTTCGACGGACAGGGCGCGCAGTATTTT
>TRBV6-6|many|TRBD2|TRBJ2-7
CASSGASGVAYEQYF
TGTGCCAGCAGTGGAGCTAGCGGGGTCGCATACGAGCAGTACTTC